Listed here are 25 T cell receptor beta chains from one sample, sequenced in a study of OX40 agonist ivuxolimab in advanced cancers. Some clones are missing from TCRdb's copy, which holds only in-frame ones; the method was immunoSEQ multiplex PCR. The sample carries tens of thousands of clones, 90% to 95% recorded once. The source was CD4+ or CD8+ T cells sorted from blood, collected in a trial of the OX40 agonist ivuxolimab. These receptors all come from an adult with an advanced solid tumor such as melanoma, head and neck, liver or kidney cancer.

This chain links TRBV13 with TRBJ2-3, with a weak D call TRBD1 (5 bases). The germline V gene encodes CDR1 PRHDT and CDR2 FYEKMQ (reference sequence). Trimming took off 0 bases at V and 1 base at J, with 14 bases between the two ends. The CDR3 covers 17 residues. The CDR3 loop reads CASSLGGRVEGTDTQYF. In DNA form, the CDR3 reads TGTGCCAGCAGCTTAGGAGGCAGGGTCGAGGGCACAGATACGCAGTATTTT.

V is TRBV19 and J is TRBJ1-2; TRBD1 matches at 8 bases. The CDR3 sequence is 15 residues long. V lost 3 bases and J lost 2; bases outside the gene matches: 5. The germline V gene encodes CDR1 LNHDA and CDR2 SQIVND (reference sequence). This chain's CDR3 is CASSIQGAWNYGYTF. As DNA, the CDR3 is TGTGCCAGTAGTATTCAGGGGGCTTGGAACTATGGCTACACCTTC.

The gene calls are TRBV4-1 and TRBJ2-5, with D possibly being TRBD2 (5 bases). This CDR3 is 15 amino acids long. Germline loops: CDR1 MGHRA, CDR2 YSYEKL. Deletions cut 0 bases from V and 2 bases from J, with 10 bases between. Here the CDR3 DNA reads TGCGCCAGCAGCCAAGATCCCGGAGGACAAGAGACCCAGTACTTC. This translates into CASSQDPGGQETQYF.

CDR3 sequence: CASLGRNTEAFF. CDR3 DNA sequence: TGTGCCAGCCTGGGGCGAAACACTGAAGCTTTCTTT. The rearrangement links TRBV6-1 to TRBJ1-1; weak D call: TRBD1 (5 bases). The CDR3 sequence is 12 residues long. V lost 8 bases, J lost 2 bases, and 9 bases lay in between. CDR1 is MNHNS and CDR2 is SASEGT in the germline V gene.

For this clone: Other DNA sequences within the sample encode an identical CDR3. J is TRBJ1-1 and V is TRBV23-1, with D uncertain. TRBV23-1 is recorded as an ORF, its role being uncertain. The length of the CDR3 is 13 residues. Between the trimmed V and J ends, which lost 4 bases and 6 bases, there was a span of 12 bases. The CDR3 DNA is TGCGCCAGCAGTCTTCGAGACAACTCTGAAGCTTTCTTT. Translated, it gives CASSLRDNSEAFF.

The chain carries TRBV18 and TRBJ2-3, with D unclear. There are 11 residues in the CDR3. Germline V gene data show CDR1 as KGHSH and CDR2 as LQKENI. Trimming pared 3 bases from V and 6 bases from J, leaving 4 bases between. CDR3: CASSPTDTQYF. In DNA, the CDR3 is TGTGCCAGCTCACCGACCGATACGCAGTATTTT.

The V and J genes are TRBV11-2 and TRBJ1-1; D gene uncertain. The CDR3 is 14 residues long. V lost 5 bases and J 1 base, leaving 11 bases between the germline ends. CDR1 and CDR2 from the germline V gene are SGHAT and FQNNGV. For the CDR3, the DNA is TGTGCCAGCAGCCTCCTGGACCCGAACACTGAAGCTTTCTTT. Its translation: CASSLLDPNTEAFF.

This clone turned up a few times. J is TRBJ2-1 and V is TRBV18; perhaps D is TRBD1 or TRBD2 (5 bases each). This CDR3 comprises 11 residues. V lost 5 bases and J lost 9, with 8 bases in between. The germline CDR1 and CDR2 sequences are KGHSH and LQKENI. CDR3 DNA: TGTGCCAGCTCAGGGGGTGTTGAGCAGTTCTTC. Amino acid sequence: CASSGGVEQFF.

This chain uses TRBV28 with TRBJ2-7; D unresolved. This CDR3 comprises 11 residues. V lost 2 bases, J lost 7 bases, and 6 bases lay in between. Germline V gene data show CDR1 as MDHEN and CDR2 as SYDVKM. This chain's CDR3 is CASSLNWEQYF. For the CDR3, the DNA is TGTGCCAGCAGTTTAAATTGGGAGCAGTACTTC.

J is TRBJ1-4 and V is TRBV7-9, with 9 bases aligning to TRBD1. The J segment lost 6 bases and the V segment lost 3 bases, leaving 2 bases of the junction unmatched. Germline CDR1 is SEHNR and CDR2 is FQNEAQ (reference sequence). This CDR3 comprises 14 residues. CDR3 in amino acids: CASSLDRGDEKLFF. Written as DNA, the CDR3 is TGTGCCAGCAGCTTGGACAGGGGTGATGAAAAACTGTTTTTT. The full variable domain, completed using reference TRBV7-9 and TRBJ1-4, is DTGVSQNPRHKITKRGQNVTFRCDPISEHNRLYWYRQTLGQGPEFLTYFQNEAQLEKSRLLSDRFSAERPKGSFSTLEIQRTEQGDSAMYLCASSLDRGDEKLFFGSGTQLSVL.

This rearrangement joins TRBV5-8 to TRBJ2-5; D unresolved. Germline CDR1 reads SGHTS; CDR2 reads YDEGEE. The V end was cut by 3 bases, the J end by 4 bases, with 13 bases between. The CDR3 is 14 amino acids. For the CDR3, the DNA is TGTGCCAGCAGCTACTTAAGTCAGGCAGAGACCCAGTACTTC. Residues: CASSYLSQAETQYF.

This clone came up once. The chain's CDR3 is CASSLEASGGADEQFF. The CDR3 nucleotides read TGCGCCAGCAGCTTAGAGGCCAGCGGGGGGGCGGATGAGCAGTTCTTC. This chain connects TRBV5-1 to TRBJ2-1; 10 nucleotides align to TRBD2. Germline V gene data show CDR1 as SGHRS and CDR2 as YFSETQ. With 2 bases clipped from V and 8 bases from J, the junction kept 10 bases outside the gene matches. The CDR3 is 16 amino acids.

The chain has TRBV9 and TRBJ2-5; TRBD1 might be the D (5 bases). Trimming shortened V by 3 bases and J by 0 bases, and 15 bases separated the two germline ends. This CDR3 contains 16 residues. Germline V lookup: CDR1 SGDLS, CDR2 YYNGEE. CDR3: CASSAPGQANQETQYF. Written as DNA, the CDR3 is TGTGCCAGCAGCGCCCCAGGGCAGGCGAACCAAGAGACCCAGTACTTC.

The rearrangement uses TRBV23-1 and TRBJ1-2, with a weak D call TRBD1 (6 bases). TRBV23-1 is an ORF, and what it does is uncertain. This CDR3 region has 17 residues. V was shortened by 8 bases and J by 5 bases, with 27 bases between the two germline ends. The CDR3 spells CASDQRALRGAGYGYTF. CDR3 in DNA: TGCGCCAGCGATCAAAGGGCGTTAAGGGGGGCTGGGTATGGCTACACCTTC.

J is TRBJ1-5 and V is TRBV7-6; maybe TRBD1 (5 bases). Trimming took 5 bases from V and 6 from J, leaving 11 bases between them. The CDR3 runs to 13 residues. Germline lookup yields CDR1 SGHVS and CDR2 FNYEAQ. The CDR3 loop reads CASSQGIGQPQHF. Here the CDR3 DNA reads TGTGCCAGCAGCCAGGGCATCGGTCAGCCCCAGCATTTT.

The chain links TRBV9 to TRBJ2-1, with D maybe TRBD2 (6 bases). CDR1 is SGDLS and CDR2 is YYNGEE in the germline V gene. The V and J ends lost 0 bases and 0 bases respectively, with 13 bases between them. CDR3 length: 17 residues. The CDR3 spells CASSVVGIGGSYNEQFF. CDR3 nucleotides: TGTGCCAGCAGCGTAGTTGGGATCGGGGGCTCCTACAATGAGCAGTTCTTC.

The V gene is TRBV2, the J gene TRBJ2-7, with a weak D call TRBD2 (6 bases). Trimming cost V 0 bases and J 0 bases, with 12 bases left between them. The germline gives CDR1 SNHLY, CDR2 FYNNEI. CDR3 length equals 16 residues. The CDR3 reads CASSEAGGVSSYEQYF. The CDR3, as DNA: TGTGCCAGCAGTGAAGCGGGCGGGGTGAGCTCCTACGAGCAGTACTTC. Combining the CDR3 with reference TRBV2 and TRBJ2-7 gives the whole variable domain EPEVTQTPSHQVTQMGQEVILRCVPISNHLYFYWYRQILGQKVEFLVSFYNNEISEKSEIFDDQFSVERPDGSNFTLKIRSTKLEDSAMYFCASSEAGGVSSYEQYFGPGTRLTVT.

The chain recombines TRBV4-1 with TRBJ2-3; tentative D call: TRBD1 (7 bases). The CDR3 consists of 15 residues. V lost 0 bases and J 4 bases, leaving 11 bases between the germline ends. Germline CDR1 is MGHRA and CDR2 is YSYEKL. This chain's CDR3 is CASSQDDREADTQYF. In DNA, the CDR3 is TGCGCCAGCAGCCAAGACGACAGGGAGGCAGATACGCAGTATTTT.

J is TRBJ2-1 and V is TRBV9; 9 bases line up with TRBD1. This CDR3 is 14 amino acids long. In germline, CDR1 is SGDLS, CDR2 YYNGEE. The junction had 7 bases not matched to a gene; V was cut back by 3 bases and J by 9 bases. The CDR3 bases are TGTGCCAGCAGCGCGGGACAGGGAGTCATTGAGCAGTTCTTC. Residues: CASSAGQGVIEQFF.

The CDR3 nucleotides are TGTGCCAGCAGTTCCTCGTGGGCTGGAAACACCATATATTTT. Its protein product is CASSSSWAGNTIYF. This chain uses TRBV28 with TRBJ1-3; D not certain. V shed 4 bases and J shed 2 bases, with 9 bases lying between them. There are 14 residues in the CDR3. Looked up from germline, CDR1 is MDHEN and CDR2 is SYDVKM.

J is TRBJ1-1 and V is TRBV7-6; possibly TRBD1 for D (5 bases). This CDR3 has 14 amino acids. Germline lookup yields CDR1 SGHVS and CDR2 FNYEAQ. V was cut by 5 bases and J by 1 base, with 11 bases left in between. CDR3 bases: TGTGCCAGCAGCCTCGGGACGGGGAACACTGAAGCTTTCTTT. It is translated as CASSLGTGNTEAFF.

The V gene is TRBV12-5, the J gene TRBJ2-7; no reliable D call. Germline V gene data show CDR1 as LGHNT and CDR2 as FRNRAP. V lost 3 bases to trimming and J lost 3 bases, with 9 bases between them. CDR3 size: 13 residues. In DNA form, the CDR3 reads TGTGCTAGTGGTTTTGTTAATAACTACGAGCAGTACTTC. As protein: CASGFVNNYEQYF.

The chain employs TRBV9 and TRBJ2-3; 7 bases map to TRBD2. Germline CDR1 is SGDLS and CDR2 is YYNGEE. The CDR3 extends over 14 amino acids. Unmatched junction bases numbered 4, after V lost 2 bases and J lost 4 bases. This chain's CDR3 is CASSVERGSDTQYF. CDR3 sequence (DNA): TGTGCCAGCAGCGTTGAGCGGGGTTCAGATACGCAGTATTTT.

The chain links TRBV19 to TRBJ1-4; the D is unclear. Germline values: CDR1 LNHDA, CDR2 SQIVND (reference sequence). The CDR3 spans 17 residues. The ends were cut back, 4 bases at V and 6 bases at J, with 21 bases in the middle. The CDR3 DNA reads TGTGCCAGTAGTACCGGATTATTGGTTGCCGTGGATGAAAAACTGTTTTTT. Protein product: CASSTGLLVAVDEKLFF.

V gene TRBV27 combines with J gene TRBJ2-1; D is undetermined. The length of the CDR3 is 14 residues. CDR1 and CDR2 from the germline V gene are MNHEY and SMNVEV (reference sequence). V was pared by 0 bases and J by 6 bases, with 9 bases between. The CDR3 DNA reads as TGTGCCAGCAGTTTATCCCCCGGTGGCAATGAGCAGTTCTTC. Its translation: CASSLSPGGNEQFF.